What follows is one T cell receptor (beta chain) and its context. The V gene end was trimmed by 5 bases and the J gene end by 0 bases; junction bases not matched to a gene: 3. Germline CDR1 is MNHEY and CDR2 is SMNVEV (reference sequence). The CDR3 runs 15 residues. Several immunoSEQ 96-well plates shared each subset's DNA, each plate a replicate. TCRdb keeps only in-frame clones here, not all; method: immunoSEQ multiplex PCR. Altogether approximately 500,000 clones are present, more than 65% being singletons, with the ten largest covering roughly 13%. Unsorted samples, those not sorted, used approximately 100 million PBMCs for genomic DNA. This entry is derived from a study of shared clonotypes between healthy human individuals.

This chain connects TRBV27 to TRBJ2-2, with TRBD1 matching 7 bases. The source is a middle-aged woman in good health. Some clones in this sample may be carry-over from other donors' samples. The sample taken for sequencing was PBMCs. The CDR3 DNA reads TGTGCCAGCAGTCCCGGGACAGCGAACACCGGGGAGCTGTTTTTT. Its protein is CASSPGTANTGELFF.